The present T cell receptor (beta chain) was sequenced within a study of blood T cell repertoires in COVID-19. Study-level background: From T cells, B-cell-depleted T cells, or PBMCs came the material, which was cDNA or gDNA.

The protocol was immunoSEQ multiplex PCR, while the TCRdb copy is restricted to in-frame clones and leaves out a portion. The sample yields over 120,000 clones, approximately 80% seen once. This CDR3 comprises 15 residues. The germline V gene has CDR1 SGDLS and CDR2 YYNGEE. Trimming left V 1 base short and J 4 bases short, with 9 bases between. Clinical histories supplied by participants themselves formed the basis of cohort assignment. Recovered status applied to Cohort 3 donors who had two consecutive negative PCRs. It also applied to those with clearance or with symptom resolution. This clonotype originated in a man over 45 who had recovered from COVID-19. The sequencing input was PBMCs or T cells enriched from blood (not recorded which). The chain uses TRBV9 and TRBJ1-6, with a weak D call TRBD1 (6 bases). CDR3 bases: TGTGCCAGCAGCGTAAGGGACACTTATAATTCACCCCTCCACTTT. This gives the protein CASSVRDTYNSPLHF.